The present TCR beta chain was sequenced within a study of CD8 T cells in ankylosing spondylitis. Using its own MiXCR run on the 5' RACE reads, TCRdb lists one record per CDR3 protein. This sample has 250,000 to 350,000 distinct CDR3 sequences, with roughly 20% found just once. This clonotype was counted a few times. The sample consisted of blood, either unsorted or a sorted T cell fraction (not recorded which). This TCR was sampled from a male donor with ankylosing spondylitis or in good health (not recorded which).

CDR3 coding DNA: TGTGCCAGGGTGTGCACCCACAATGAGCAGTTCTTC. Translating gives CARVCTHNEQFF. The chain is built from TRBV21-1 and TRBJ2-1. TRBV21-1 is recorded as a pseudogene. The length of the CDR3 is 12 residues.